These 20 T cell receptor beta chains originate from one sample sequenced in a study of T-cell reconstitution after alpha-beta-depleted transplantation in children. As it was prepared, the TCRbeta library received unique molecular identifiers. In TCRdb, the PCR reads were re-called with MiXCR into one record per CDR3 protein. The repertoire has more than 400,000 distinct CDR3 sequences, roughly two fifths of them found once; the top ten carry approximately 25%. This specimen was PBMCs, taken before TCRalphabeta/CD19-depleted stem cell transplant. The source is a girl aged 2 to 10 with aplastic anemia, due to receive a stem cell transplant.

This chain joins TRBV20-1 and TRBJ2-5; TRBD2 matches 8 bases. The V segment lost 1 base and the J segment 0 bases; nucleotides outside the gene matches: 4. The CDR3 extends over 15 amino acids. Looked up from germline, CDR1 is DFQATT and CDR2 is SNEGSKA (reference sequence). The CDR3 DNA sequence: TGCAGTGCTAGAGCGGGAGGGGAGTACCAAGAGACCCAGTACTTC. This translates into CSARAGGEYQETQYF.

V gene TRBV11-2 combines with J gene TRBJ2-1; TRBD2 is a possible D gene (6 bases). CDR3 length: 16 residues. V was pared by 5 bases and J by 7 bases, with 21 bases between. The germline V gene has CDR1 SGHAT and CDR2 FQNNGV. The CDR3 protein is CASSHRPGLTPNEQFF. The CDR3, as DNA: TGTGCCAGCAGCCACAGACCGGGACTGACGCCAAATGAGCAGTTCTTC.

The J gene is TRBJ1-2, the V gene TRBV4-3, with TRBD1 identical over 9 bases. CDR3 size: 15 residues. Losses at the gene ends were 1 base for V and 8 bases for J; bases not matched to a gene: 8. Germline V lookup: CDR1 LGHNA, CDR2 YSLEER. CDR3 loop: CASSQVPGQGFGYTF. The CDR3 DNA sequence: TGCGCCAGCAGCCAAGTTCCTGGACAGGGGTTCGGCTACACCTTC.

V is TRBV7-9 and J is TRBJ2-3; possibly TRBD1 for D (6 bases). The CDR3 contains 16 residues. The ends were cut back, 5 bases at V and 4 bases at J, with 19 bases in the middle. Germline CDR1 SEHNR, CDR2 FQNEAQ (reference sequence). The CDR3 nucleotides read TGTGCCAGCAGCGTAGGACAGCCAGATGCCGCAGATACGCAGTATTTT. Residues: CASSVGQPDAADTQYF.

The chain employs TRBV28 and TRBJ2-7; D is possibly TRBD1 (6 bases). Germline loops: CDR1 MDHEN, CDR2 SYDVKM. The CDR3 runs 15 residues. V lost 6 bases and J lost 3, with 18 bases in between. The chain's CDR3 is CASRLDREVFYEQYF. The DNA for the CDR3 is TGTGCCAGCAGATTGGACAGAGAGGTTTTCTACGAGCAGTACTTC.

The chain has TRBV6-1 and TRBJ2-5, with D perhaps TRBD1 (6 bases). The germline CDR1 and CDR2 sequences are MNHNS and SASEGT. V lost 7 bases to trimming and J lost 4 bases, with 16 bases between them. The CDR3 totals 14 residues. The DNA for the CDR3 is TGTGCCAGCATGAGTCGGGTAGGGGGAGAGACCCAGTACTTC. Encoded protein: CASMSRVGGETQYF.

Remarks on this clonotype: An end of the junction does not agree with germline; a read error may underlie this. The chain joins TRBV20-1 to TRBJ2-1; D remains unclear. Per the germline V gene, CDR1 is DFQATT and CDR2 is SNEGSKA (reference sequence). This CDR3 is built from 15 residues. CDR3 protein: CSARDGKSSYNEQFF. CDR3 DNA: TGCAGTGCTCGAGATGGGAAGAGCTCCTACAATGAGCAGTTCTTC.

The genes are TRBV20-1 and TRBJ2-5, with D tentatively TRBD2 (6 bases). Looked up from germline, CDR1 is DFQATT and CDR2 is SNEGSKA (reference sequence). The length of the CDR3 is 13 residues. The V end was cut by 6 bases, the J end by 9 bases, with 20 bases between. The CDR3 nucleotides are TGCAGTGCCGCCCGGGCCCTAGAGCGGGCCCAGTACTTC. Its translation: CSAARALERAQYF.

This clonotype was observed many times. The rearrangement joins TRBV5-1 to TRBJ1-1, with unresolved D. Germline CDR1 and CDR2: SGHRS and YFSETQ. Trimming pared 2 bases from V and 4 bases from J, leaving 15 bases between. CDR3 length: 15 residues. Here the CDR3 DNA reads TGCGCCAGCAGCTTCAGCGGGGTATTAAGCACTGAAGCTTTCTTT. Protein: CASSFSGVLSTEAFF.

The chain employs TRBV20-1 and TRBJ2-3; 8 bases match TRBD2. Per germline, CDR1 DFQATT and CDR2 SNEGSKA (reference sequence). CDR3 size: 14 residues. J gave up 11 bases and V 1 base, and 11 bases lay outside the gene matches. CDR3 residues: CSARAGHPGGEQYF. The DNA of the CDR3 is TGCAGTGCTAGAGCAGGCCACCCCGGGGGGGAGCAGTATTTT.

This clonotype was counted a few times. The chain carries TRBV4-2 and TRBJ2-3; 8 positions agree with TRBD2. The germline V gene encodes CDR1 LGHNA and CDR2 YNFKEQ. The CDR3 is 16 residues long. Trimming at V came to 0 bases and at J to 2 bases, leaving 4 bases not matched to a gene. Here the CDR3 DNA reads TGTGCCAGCAGCCAAGATGCGGGAGGTAACACAGATACGCAGTATTTT. It specifies CASSQDAGGNTDTQYF.

This clonotype was seen ten or more times. V and J are TRBV5-1 and TRBJ2-6, with 10 positions matching TRBD2. The germline V gene encodes CDR1 SGHRS and CDR2 YFSETQ. The CDR3 loop spans 18 amino acids. J lost 0 bases, V lost 5 bases, and 8 bases had no gene match. For the CDR3, the DNA is TGCGCCAGCAGTCCGGGACTAGCGTTTTCCTCTGGGGCCAACGTCCTGACTTTC. Its protein product is CASSPGLAFSSGANVLTF.

This chain links TRBV12-3 or TRBV12-4 with TRBJ2-1, with a tentative D call TRBD1 (5 bases). V shed 3 bases and J shed 10 bases, with 16 bases lying between them. The CDR3 is made up of 14 amino acids. The CDR3 sequence: CASSFRPGLGEQFF. CDR3 sequence (DNA): TGTGCCAGCAGTTTCAGGCCAGGGTTGGGGGAGCAGTTCTTC.

Points on this clonotype: Germline is not matched at one junction end, which may reflect a read error. The chain links TRBV7-7 to TRBJ2-5; tentatively, D is TRBD2 (6 bases). The CDR3 is 14 residues long. CDR1 is SSHAT, CDR2 FNYEAQ, per germline (reference sequence). The CDR3 region has the DNA TGTGCTAGCAGCTTGGCGGGGTGGAGAGAGACCCAGTACTTC. Translation gives CASSLAGWRETQYF.

The rearrangement joins TRBV4-2 to TRBJ2-2, with 12 bases matching TRBD2. The J segment lost 6 bases and the V segment lost 4 bases, leaving 9 bases of the junction unmatched. This CDR3 is built from 17 residues. Looked up from germline, CDR1 is LGHNA and CDR2 is YNFKEQ. CDR3 protein: CASSPETSGRRAGELFF. CDR3 nucleotide sequence: TGTGCCAGCAGCCCTGAGACTAGCGGGAGAAGGGCCGGGGAGCTGTTTTTT.

The rearrangement links TRBV29-1 to TRBJ2-3, with 12 bases that match TRBD1. The CDR3 runs 17 residues. V lost 4 bases and J lost 3; bases outside the gene matches: 11. The germline CDR1 and CDR2 sequences are SQVTM and ANQGSEA. CDR3 nucleotides: TGCAGCGTTGGGGGGGACAGGGGGCAAATATGGACAGATACGCAGTATTTT. Amino acid sequence: CSVGGDRGQIWTDTQYF.

There are many counts of this clonotype. This chain connects TRBV5-1 to TRBJ2-5, with D tentatively TRBD2 (5 bases). CDR3 length equals 13 residues. Germline V gene sequence: CDR1 SGHRS, CDR2 YFSETQ. V was clipped by 3 bases and J by 2 bases, with 8 bases between them. CDR3 loop: CASSWGAQETQYF. The CDR3 DNA sequence: TGCGCCAGCAGCTGGGGAGCACAAGAGACCCAGTACTTC.

The chain recombines TRBV5-1 with TRBJ2-7; TRBD1 agrees at 11 bases. The CDR3 extends over 15 amino acids. Germline lookup yields CDR1 SGHRS and CDR2 YFSETQ. J gave up 5 bases and V 4 bases, and 8 bases lay outside the gene matches. CDR3 coding DNA: TGCGCCAGCAGCCCCGGGGACAGGGGGAGCCACGAGCAGTACTTC. This encodes CASSPGDRGSHEQYF.

This chain uses TRBV24-1 with TRBJ2-1; D possibly corresponds to TRBD2 (6 bases). Trimming left V 5 bases short and J 5 bases short, with 15 bases between. The CDR3 loop spans 15 amino acids. The germline CDR1 and CDR2 sequences are KGHDR and SFDVKD. CDR3 in amino acids: CATSGLNGEDNEQFF. Written as DNA, the CDR3 is TGTGCCACCAGTGGTTTAAATGGGGAGGACAATGAGCAGTTCTTC.

The rearrangement links TRBV4-2 to TRBJ1-5; D uncertain. V was shortened by 0 bases and J by 5 bases, with 17 bases between the two germline ends. The CDR3 is 17 residues long. CDR1 and CDR2 (germline): LGHNA, YNFKEQ. In nucleotides, the CDR3 is TGTGCCAGCAGCCAAGAAGGAGGCTTGTCACTTGATCAGCCCCAGCATTTT. Amino acid sequence: CASSQEGGLSLDQPQHF.